This paragraph reports one T cell receptor (beta chain). The antigen is undetermined. Trimming cost V 4 bases and J 8 bases; bases outside gene matches: 5. Germline V gene lookup returns CDR1 SGHTA and CDR2 FQGNSA. The CDR3 consists of 14 residues. This record belongs to a study of vaccination effects on CD4 cells after COVID-19. Study in general: Two doses of either BNT162b2 or mRNA-1273 were given to each participant.

Sequencing followed a ViraFEST assay step that expanded antigen-specific CD4+ T cells with viral peptide pools. Researchers isolated CD4+ T cells once approximately ten days of culture had elapsed. According to PCR results, the person was infected with SARS-CoV-2 between March and December 2020. Each well held some 2.2 million PBMC cultured with about 9.1 ug/ml peptides and about 10 IU/ml IL-2. Half the medium was swapped for IL-2 medium on days 3 and 7. Sequencing was performed with immunoSEQ multiplex PCR; in TCRdb, only in-frame clones are kept and a portion is missing. The sample lists approximately 20,000 clones; roughly 72% were seen once. Regarding the study as a whole: In the late period after vaccination, infection- and vaccine-induced clones contracted markedly.

The chain links TRBV7-2 to TRBJ2-3, with 11 bases fitting TRBD2. Source: CD4+ T cells from PBMCs cultured with SARS-CoV-2 spike peptides, taken before COVID-19 vaccination. This sequence was found in a human donor who had a prior SARS-CoV-2 infection. The CDR3 bases are TGTGCCAGCAGCTCTAGACTAGCGGGGCTTACGCAGTATTTT. This gives the protein CASSSRLAGLTQYF.